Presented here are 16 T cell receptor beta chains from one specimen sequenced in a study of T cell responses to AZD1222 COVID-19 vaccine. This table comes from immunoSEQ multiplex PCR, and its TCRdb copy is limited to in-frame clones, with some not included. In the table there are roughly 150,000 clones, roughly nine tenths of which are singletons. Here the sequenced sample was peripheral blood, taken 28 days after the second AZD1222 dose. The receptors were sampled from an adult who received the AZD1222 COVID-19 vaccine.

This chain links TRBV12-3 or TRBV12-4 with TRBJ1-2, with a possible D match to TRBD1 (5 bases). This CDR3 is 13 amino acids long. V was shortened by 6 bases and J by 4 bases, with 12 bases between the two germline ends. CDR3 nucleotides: TGTGCCAGCAGCCGACAGACTATCTATGGCTACACCTTC. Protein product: CASSRQTIYGYTF.

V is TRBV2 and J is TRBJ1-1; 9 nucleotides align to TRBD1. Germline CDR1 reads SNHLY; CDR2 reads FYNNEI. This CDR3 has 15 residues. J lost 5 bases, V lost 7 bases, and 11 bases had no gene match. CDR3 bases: TGTGCCAGCAAGATGGAACAGGGGGCGCATACTGAAGCTTTCTTT. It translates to CASKMEQGAHTEAFF.

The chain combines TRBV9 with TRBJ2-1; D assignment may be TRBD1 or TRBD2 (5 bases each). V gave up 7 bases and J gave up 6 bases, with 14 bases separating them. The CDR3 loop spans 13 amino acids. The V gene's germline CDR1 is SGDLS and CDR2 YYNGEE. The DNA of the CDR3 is TGTGCCAGCCTTGAGGGGCCAGGCAATGAGCAGTTCTTC. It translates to CASLEGPGNEQFF. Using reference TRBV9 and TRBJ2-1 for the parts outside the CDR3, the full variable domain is DSGVTQTPKHLITATGQRVTLRCSPRSGDLSVYWYQQSLDQGLQFLIQYYNGEERAKGNILERFSAQQFPDLHSELNLSSLELGDSALYFCASLEGPGNEQFFGPGTRLTVL.

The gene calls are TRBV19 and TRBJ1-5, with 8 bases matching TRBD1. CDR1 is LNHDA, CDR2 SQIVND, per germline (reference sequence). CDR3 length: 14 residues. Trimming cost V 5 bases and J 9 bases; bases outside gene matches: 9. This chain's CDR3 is CASSLGQGVGPQHF. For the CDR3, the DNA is TGTGCCAGTAGTCTCGGACAGGGAGTTGGGCCCCAGCATTTT.

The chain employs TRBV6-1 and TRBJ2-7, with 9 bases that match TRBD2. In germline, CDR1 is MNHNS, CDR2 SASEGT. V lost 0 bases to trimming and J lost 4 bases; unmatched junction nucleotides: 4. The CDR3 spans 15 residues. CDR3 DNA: TGTGCCAGCAGTGAAGCTAGCGGGAGTTTTTACGAGCAGTACTTC. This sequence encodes CASSEASGSFYEQYF.

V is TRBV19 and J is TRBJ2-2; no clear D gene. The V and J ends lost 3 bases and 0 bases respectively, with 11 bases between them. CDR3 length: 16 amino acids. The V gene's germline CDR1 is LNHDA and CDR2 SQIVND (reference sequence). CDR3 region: CASSIQQRTNTGELFF. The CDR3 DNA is TGTGCCAGTAGTATTCAACAGCGAACGAACACCGGGGAGCTGTTTTTT. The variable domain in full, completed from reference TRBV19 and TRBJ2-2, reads DGGITQSPKYLFRKEGQNVTLSCEQNLNHDAMYWYRQDPGQGLRLIYYSQIVNDFQKGDIAEGYSVSREKKESFPLTVTSAQKNPTAFYLCASSIQQRTNTGELFFGEGSRLTVL.

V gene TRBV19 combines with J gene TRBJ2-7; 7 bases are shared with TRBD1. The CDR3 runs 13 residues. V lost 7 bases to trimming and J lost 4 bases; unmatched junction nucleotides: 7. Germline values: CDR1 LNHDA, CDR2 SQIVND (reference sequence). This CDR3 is CASKATGDYEQYF. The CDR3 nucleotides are TGTGCCAGTAAGGCAACAGGGGATTACGAGCAGTACTTC.

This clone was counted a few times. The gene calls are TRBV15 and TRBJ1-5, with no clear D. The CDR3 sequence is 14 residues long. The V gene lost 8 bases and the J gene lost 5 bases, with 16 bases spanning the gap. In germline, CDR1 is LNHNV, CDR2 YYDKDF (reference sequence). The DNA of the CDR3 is TGTGCCACCGGGAGAGGCAGCTACTATCAGCCCCAGCATTTT. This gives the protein CATGRGSYYQPQHF. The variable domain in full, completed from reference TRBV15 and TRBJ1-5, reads DAMVIQNPRYQVTQFGKPVTLSCSQTLNHNVMYWYQQKSSQAPKLLFHYYDKDFNNEADTPDNFQSRRPNTSFCFLDIRSPGLGDTAMYLCATGRGSYYQPQHFGDGTRLSIL.

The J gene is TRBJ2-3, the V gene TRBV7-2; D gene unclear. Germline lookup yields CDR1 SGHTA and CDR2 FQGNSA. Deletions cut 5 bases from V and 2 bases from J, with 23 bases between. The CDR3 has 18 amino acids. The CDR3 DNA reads TGTGCCAGCAGCATTAGAAGGGCACCGGGTCGCAACACAGATACGCAGTATTTT. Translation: CASSIRRAPGRNTDTQYF.

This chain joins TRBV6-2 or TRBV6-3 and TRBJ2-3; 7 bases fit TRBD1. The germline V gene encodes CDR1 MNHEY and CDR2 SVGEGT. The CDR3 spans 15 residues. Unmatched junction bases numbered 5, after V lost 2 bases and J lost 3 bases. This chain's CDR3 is CASSYRDSITDTQYF. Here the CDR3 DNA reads TGTGCCAGCAGTTACCGGGACAGTATAACAGATACGCAGTATTTT.

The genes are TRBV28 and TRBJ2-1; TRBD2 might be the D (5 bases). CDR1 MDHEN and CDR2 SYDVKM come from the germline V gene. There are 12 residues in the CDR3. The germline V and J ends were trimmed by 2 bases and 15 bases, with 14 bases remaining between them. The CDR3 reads CASSLRGGHPFF. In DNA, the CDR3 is TGTGCCAGCAGTTTAAGAGGAGGCCACCCGTTCTTC.

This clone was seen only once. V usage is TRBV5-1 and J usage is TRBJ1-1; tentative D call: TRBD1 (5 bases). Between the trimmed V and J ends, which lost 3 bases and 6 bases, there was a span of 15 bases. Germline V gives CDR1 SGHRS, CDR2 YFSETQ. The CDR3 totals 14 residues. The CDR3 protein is CASSSSGVRAEAFF. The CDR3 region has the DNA TGCGCCAGCAGCTCGTCGGGGGTAAGGGCTGAAGCTTTCTTT. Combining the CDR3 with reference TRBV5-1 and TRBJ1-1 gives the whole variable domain KAGVTQTPRYLIKTRGQQVTLSCSPISGHRSVSWYQQTPGQGLQFLFEYFSETQRNKGNFPGRFSGRQFSNSRSEMNVSTLELGDSALYLCASSSSGVRAEAFFGQGTRLTVV.

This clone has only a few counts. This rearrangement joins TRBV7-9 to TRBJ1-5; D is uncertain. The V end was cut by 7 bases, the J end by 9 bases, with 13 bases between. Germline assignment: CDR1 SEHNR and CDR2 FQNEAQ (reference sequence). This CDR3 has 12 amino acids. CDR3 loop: CASTLEYGPQHF. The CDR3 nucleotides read TGTGCCAGCACCCTCGAGTATGGGCCCCAGCATTTT.

CDR3 coding DNA: TGTGCCACCAGCAGAAGATCGTGGGACACTGAAGCTTTCTTT. It encodes CATSRRSWDTEAFF. The chain links TRBV15 to TRBJ1-1; no clear D. The germline V gene has CDR1 LNHNV and CDR2 YYDKDF (reference sequence). Deletions cut 2 bases from V and 3 bases from J, with 10 bases between. The CDR3 extends over 14 amino acids.

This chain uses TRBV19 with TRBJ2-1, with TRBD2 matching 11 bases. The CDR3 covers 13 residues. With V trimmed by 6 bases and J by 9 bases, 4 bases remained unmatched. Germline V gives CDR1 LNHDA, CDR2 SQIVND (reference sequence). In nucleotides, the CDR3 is TGTGCCAGTAGACTAGCGGGAGTCACTGAGCAGTTCTTC. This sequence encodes CASRLAGVTEQFF. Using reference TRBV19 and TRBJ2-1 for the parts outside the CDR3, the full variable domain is DGGITQSPKYLFRKEGQNVTLSCEQNLNHDAMYWYRQDPGQGLRLIYYSQIVNDFQKGDIAEGYSVSREKKESFPLTVTSAQKNPTAFYLCASRLAGVTEQFFGPGTRLTVL.

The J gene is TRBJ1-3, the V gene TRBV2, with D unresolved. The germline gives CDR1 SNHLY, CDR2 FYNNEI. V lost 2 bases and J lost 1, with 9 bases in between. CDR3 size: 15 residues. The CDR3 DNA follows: TGTGCCAGCAGTGAATTACGGGGTTCTGGAAACACCATATATTTT. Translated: CASSELRGSGNTIYF.